What follows are 2 T cell receptor beta chains derived from one specimen sequenced in a study of blood T cell repertoires in COVID-19. Sequencing was performed with immunoSEQ multiplex PCR; in TCRdb, only in-frame clones are kept and a portion is missing. The repertoire holds fewer than 250,000 clones, with roughly nine tenths as singletons. Sequencing was performed on peripheral blood. Receptors were obtained from a woman in her seventies with acute or convalescent COVID-19.

The genes are TRBV5-4 and TRBJ1-4; D not resolved. V was cut by 4 bases and J by 0 bases, with 16 bases left in between. The CDR3 runs to 17 residues. In germline, CDR1 is SGHNT, CDR2 YYREEE (reference sequence). The CDR3, as DNA: TGTGCCAGCAGCCTGACACCGATGGTCGCAACTAATGAAAAACTGTTTTTT. This codes for CASSLTPMVATNEKLFF.

The V and J genes are TRBV6-2 or TRBV6-3 and TRBJ2-3; 8 bases match TRBD2. CDR1 MNHEY and CDR2 SVGEGT come from the germline V gene. Trimming at V came to 6 bases and at J to 2 bases, leaving 4 bases not matched to a gene. This CDR3 region has 14 residues. CDR3 DNA sequence: TGTGCCAGCAGCCAACTAGCGGTCACAGATACGCAGTATTTT. Translating gives CASSQLAVTDTQYF.